A selection of T cell receptor beta chains follows, all from one sample in a study of T cell repertoires in cytomegalovirus infection. TCRdb reprocessed the reads via MiXCR and lists one record per CDR3 protein. The sample has about 700,000 distinct CDR3 sequences; 33% are singletons. These receptors' targets are unknown. Sequenced material: cultured PBMCs, taken from culture after CMV antigen stimulation. The receptors here all came from a human donor in good health (CMV status not recorded). Some clones in this sample may be carry-over from other donors' samples. Both conserved end residues are part of each CDR3. The order of the fields is J gene, clone size, D gene, V gene, CDR3 DNA, CDR3 protein. The D gene is left open where the match is weak. Rows give clone size only sometimes, using once, few, many, or a class for an expanded clone.

TRBJ2-3 | - | - | TRBV3-1 | TGTGCCAGCAGCCAAAACGGACAAGCAGATACGCAGTATTTT | CASSQNGQADTQYF
TRBJ2-3 | - | - | TRBV11-3 | TGTGCCAGCAGACCGGCGGGCTCAGATACGCAGTATTTT | CASRPAGSDTQYF
TRBJ1-2 | - | - | TRBV4-3 | TGCGCCAGCAGCCAAGGTCTGGCGGGAAACTATGGCTACACCTTC | CASSQGLAGNYGYTF
TRBJ2-1 | - | TRBD2 | TRBV2 | TGTGCCTCCTCTAGCGGGAGCCACAATGAGCAGTTCTTC | CASSSGSHNEQFF
TRBJ2-4 | - | TRBD1 | TRBV12-3/TRBV12-4 | TGTGCCAGCAGCCGAGACAGGGTAAATGCCAAAAACATTCAGTACTTC | CASSRDRVNAKNIQYF
TRBJ2-1 | few | TRBD2 | TRBV7-9 | TGTGCCAGCAACGGAGCTAGCGGGTTCTACAATGAGCAGTTCTTC | CASNGASGFYNEQFF
TRBJ2-1 | - | - | TRBV5-1 | TGCGCCAGCAGCTTTGGTAGCGGAGGGAATGAGCAGTTCTTC | CASSFGSGGNEQFF
TRBJ2-3 | - | - | TRBV6-1 | TGTGCCAGCAGTGTCTCGCCGGAGAGCACAGATACGCAGTATTTT | CASSVSPESTDTQYF
TRBJ1-4 | few | - | TRBV12-3/TRBV12-4 | TGTGCCAGCTCGCATGGGGGGACGGGTGAAAAACTGTTTTTT | CASSHGGTGEKLFF
TRBJ2-7 | many | TRBD2 | TRBV7-2 | TGTGCCAGCAGCTTACGAGCGGGAGGGCCATACGAGCAGTACTTC | CASSLRAGGPYEQYF
TRBJ2-1 | few | - | TRBV29-1 | TGCAGCGTTGGCGGGATCTCCTACAATGAGCAGTTCTTC | CSVGGISYNEQFF
TRBJ2-6 | - | - | TRBV3-1 | TGTGCCAGCAGGCCCAAAATTGGGGTACCCTCTGGGGCCAACGTCCTGACTTTC | CASRPKIGVPSGANVLTF
TRBJ2-3 | - | - | TRBV19 | TGTGCCAGTAGTATAGTGCCCTACACAGATACGCAGTATTTT | CASSIVPYTDTQYF
TRBJ1-2 | - | - | TRBV28 | TGTGCCAGCATTTCACAGGGACCCTATGGCTACACCTTC | CASISQGPYGYTF
TRBJ2-7 | few | TRBD1 | TRBV20-1 | TGCAGTGCTAGTCTGGGACAGGTCTACGAGCAGTACTTC | CSASLGQVYEQYF
TRBJ2-7 | - | - | TRBV7-9 | TGTGCCAGCAGCTTATCCCCCACAGGACCCTACGAGCAGTACTTC | CASSLSPTGPYEQYF
TRBJ1-4 | few | - | TRBV11-2 | TGTGCCAGCAGCTGGGGGTCCTTTAATGAAAAACTGTTTTTT | CASSWGSFNEKLFF
TRBJ1-1 | few | TRBD1 | TRBV7-6 | TGTGCCAGCAGCCACCTCCCGGGACAGGGGACGAACACTGAAGCTTTCTTT | CASSHLPGQGTNTEAFF
TRBJ2-7 | few | TRBD2 | TRBV27 | TGTGCCAGCGCCCTTAGCGGGAGTAATAACGAGCAGTACTTC | CASALSGSNNEQYF
TRBJ2-1 | - | - | TRBV27 | TGTGCCAGCAGCCACAGGGATAACTACAATGAGCAGTTCTTC | CASSHRDNYNEQFF
TRBJ2-3 | - | TRBD2 | TRBV4-1 | TGTGCCAGCAGCCAGGGGATGGCACTAGCGGGGGGCGAAAGAACAGATACGCAGTATTTT | CASSQGMALAGGERTDTQYF
TRBJ1-5 | - | - | TRBV6-2/TRBV6-3 | TGTGCCAGCAGTTTTGACCCTTATAATCAGCCCCAGCATTTT | CASSFDPYNQPQHF
TRBJ2-5 | few | TRBD2 | TRBV6-2/TRBV6-3 | TGTGCCAGCAGTTACTCGAAACGGGGGGGGCCCTTAGAGACCCAGTACTTC | CASSYSKRGGPLETQYF
TRBJ1-2 | - | - | TRBV12-3/TRBV12-4 | TGTGCCAGCAGTCCGGGGTTCGGTGGCTACACCTTC | CASSPGFGGYTF
TRBJ1-5 | - | - | TRBV19 | TGTGCCACTCAACGGGGGGGCAGCAATCAGCCCCAGCATTTT | CATQRGGSNQPQHF
TRBJ1-1 | few | - | TRBV27 | TGTGCCAGCAGTTCCCAGGAATGGTGGCGAGAAAACACTGAAGCTTTCTTT | CASSSQEWWRENTEAFF
TRBJ2-7 | - | TRBD1 | TRBV14 | TGTGCCAGCAGCCAAGGAGGGCTCCGGGACAGGGGCCACGAGCAGTACTTC | CASSQGGLRDRGHEQYF
TRBJ1-2 | - | - | TRBV7-6 | TGTGCCAGCAGCCCCCGGGGAGGGGGAGGCTACACCTTC | CASSPRGGGGYTF
TRBJ1-5 | many | - | TRBV19 | TGTGCCAGTAGCTCAAAGGGACTACTTAGCAATCAGCCCCAGCATTTT | CASSSKGLLSNQPQHF
TRBJ1-1 | - | TRBD1 | TRBV12-3/TRBV12-4 | TGTGCCAGCAGTTTGGGACAGGGGGTTCGAAACACTGAAGCTTTCTTT | CASSLGQGVRNTEAFF
TRBJ2-1 | few | - | TRBV4-1 | TGTGCCAGCAGCCCGAGGTCTAGAATAGGTGAGCAGTTCTTC | CASSPRSRIGEQFF
TRBJ1-3 | - | - | TRBV18 | TGTGCCAGCTCACGAGGAGCAGGGTCTGGAAACACCATATATTTT | CASSRGAGSGNTIYF
TRBJ2-3 | - | - | TRBV6-5 | TGTGCCAGCAGAATCTGGACTGAAGAAGGGGGTACGCAGTATTTT | CASRIWTEEGGTQYF
TRBJ2-3 | - | TRBD2 | TRBV7-2 | TGTGCCAGCACCCGTTCCGGGACTAGCGGGAGGTGGGGGGGTACGCAGTATTTT | CASTRSGTSGRWGGTQYF
TRBJ2-1 | - | - | TRBV4-1 | TGCGCCAGCAGCCAGTCGAGGAGCTCCTACAATGAGCAGTTCTTC | CASSQSRSSYNEQFF
TRBJ1-1 | many | TRBD1 | TRBV7-2 | TGTGCCAGCAGCCTCCGGGCAGGGGGTGGCGCTTTCTTT | CASSLRAGGGAFF
TRBJ1-1 | many | - | TRBV7-2 | TGTGCCAGCAGCCCCTCCGGCGTGGACACTGAAGCTTTCTTT | CASSPSGVDTEAFF
TRBJ1-5 | many | TRBD1 | TRBV7-2 | TGTGCCAGCAGCTTAGAGGGGGCCTGGCCCCAGCATTTT | CASSLEGAWPQHF
TRBJ2-2 | - | TRBD2 | TRBV28 | TGTGCCAGCAGCCCCGCGGGAGGGCCGGACGGGGAGCTGTTTTTT | CASSPAGGPDGELFF
TRBJ2-4 | - | TRBD1 | TRBV12-3/TRBV12-4 | TGTGCCAGCAGTCCTTCAGGGGGTGTTCAAAACATTCAGTACTTC | CASSPSGGVQNIQYF
TRBJ2-5 | - | - | TRBV12-3/TRBV12-4 | TGTGCCAGCGGACCAAAGTACCAAGAGACCCAGTACTTC | CASGPKYQETQYF
TRBJ2-7 | few | - | TRBV7-6 | TGTGCCGGCACGCATGAAGACACCCCGTACGAGCAGTACTTC | CAGTHEDTPYEQYF
TRBJ2-2 | many | - | TRBV7-2 | TGTGCCAGCAGTCCCGGGACCTACACCGGGGAGCTGTTTTTT | CASSPGTYTGELFF
TRBJ1-1 | - | - | TRBV28 | TGTGCCAGCAGGTGGGCGTACTCTAGCACTGAAGCTTTCTTT | CASRWAYSSTEAFF
TRBJ2-5 | - | - | TRBV19 | TGTGCCAGTAGTATGGGCCCGATCCTAGGGGAGACCCAGTACTTC | CASSMGPILGETQYF
TRBJ2-3 | - | - | TRBV7-2 | TGTGCCAGCAGCTTAGCGGCGCTGGTTGCAGATACGCAGTATTTT | CASSLAALVADTQYF
TRBJ1-1 | few | - | TRBV5-6 | TGTGCCAGCAGCTCATTTAGTAGAGGCACTGAAGCTTTCTTT | CASSSFSRGTEAFF
TRBJ2-7 | - | - | TRBV4-1 | TGCGCCAGCAGCCAGAACCGGGATCTTGGGCGGGAGCAGTACTTC | CASSQNRDLGREQYF
TRBJ2-7 | many | TRBD1 | TRBV5-1 | TGTGCCAGCAGCTCAGGGACAGGGGGCTACGAGCAGTACTTC | CASSSGTGGYEQYF
TRBJ2-3 | - | - | TRBV7-2 | TGTGCCAGCAGCTTAGTGGCGGGATCTACTGAGGGGCAGTATTTT | CASSLVAGSTEGQYF